The next 23 T cell receptor beta chains were all read from a single sample in a study of human T cells and chemical hapten exposure. From the RACE reads, TCRdb called clonotypes with MiXCR, one entry per CDR3 protein. The repertoire holds tens of thousands of distinct CDR3 sequences, with 9.5% to 11% as singletons. Time point reported: patch test 2, 6 weeks after DPC sensitization. Treatment defined: therapeutic diphenylcyclopropenone sensitization with weekly scalp DPC. This specimen consisted of whole blood, obtained in connection with sensitization to the hapten diphenylcyclopropenone (DPC). These receptors were collected from a man aged 40-50 years with alopecia areata. Some clones in this sample may be carry-over from other donors' samples.

The chain employs TRBV7-3 and TRBJ2-2; 7 positions match TRBD1. CDR1 is SGHTA and CDR2 is FQGTGA in the germline V gene. The J segment lost 0 bases and the V segment lost 5 bases, leaving 3 bases of the junction unmatched. CDR3 length equals 15 residues. In nucleotides, the CDR3 is TGTGCCAGCAGCAGGGACAGCGCGAACACCGGGGAGCTGTTTTTT. Residues: CASSRDSANTGELFF.

V usage is TRBV5-1 and J usage is TRBJ2-7; unclear D gene. Germline V gene lookup returns CDR1 SGHRS and CDR2 YFSETQ. There are 12 residues in the CDR3. The germline V and J ends were trimmed by 0 bases and 5 bases, with 6 bases remaining between them. Written as DNA, the CDR3 is TGCGCCAGCAGCTTGGGGATGGACGAGCAGTACTTC. It yields the protein CASSLGMDEQYF.

This clonotype has more than one count but fewer than ten. The CDR3 sequence is CASFATSGVLGGELFF. The CDR3 coding sequence is TGTGCCAGCTTCGCGACTAGCGGGGTCCTTGGCGGGGAGCTGTTTTTT. V and J are TRBV12-3 or TRBV12-4 and TRBJ2-2, with 11 positions matching TRBD2. V was clipped by 8 bases and J by 7 bases; unmatched bases: 12. The CDR3 contains 16 residues.

V and J are TRBV5-1 and TRBJ1-2, with D possibly matching TRBD1 (6 bases). V lost 6 bases, J lost 2 bases, and 11 bases lay in between. CDR1 SGHRS and CDR2 YFSETQ come from the germline V gene. This CDR3 region has 13 residues. The CDR3 bases are TGCGCCAGCACCGGACAGACAAACTATGGCTACACCTTC. Its protein product is CASTGQTNYGYTF.

This clonotype was found a few times. This sequence joins TRBV7-8 and TRBJ1-4, with D hard to call. With 5 bases removed from V and 4 bases from J, the gap between germline ends came to 11 bases. This CDR3 has 14 residues. CDR1 is SGHVS, CDR2 FQNEAQ, per germline. CDR3 amino acids: CASSKRVLNEKLFF. CDR3 nucleotide sequence: TGTGCCAGCAGCAAGAGGGTTCTTAATGAAAAACTGTTTTTT.

V and J are TRBV7-8 and TRBJ1-1; 9 bases map to TRBD1. There are 19 residues in the CDR3. V was pared by 5 bases and J by 5 bases, with 21 bases of the junction left unmatched. Germline-derived CDR1 and CDR2 are SGHVS and FQNEAQ. The CDR3, as DNA: TGTGCCAGCAGCCCGTTAGCAAGACAGGGGGTAATGTCGGTGACTGAAGCTTTCTTT. Its protein product is CASSPLARQGVMSVTEAFF.

The J gene is TRBJ2-5, the V gene TRBV29-1; 11 nucleotides align to TRBD1. The junction had 24 bases not matched to a gene; V was cut back by 8 bases and J by 4 bases. The CDR3 runs to 19 residues. CDR1 SQVTM and CDR2 ANQGSEA come from the germline V gene. The CDR3 is CSTTGTGGLAGVQRETQYF. In DNA form, the CDR3 reads TGCAGCACAACCGGGACAGGGGGTTTAGCGGGAGTGCAAAGAGAGACCCAGTACTTC.

This clonotype has just a few counts. This chain uses TRBV9 with TRBJ1-1; possible D gene TRBD1, 5 bases. Trimming took 0 bases from V and 7 from J, leaving 16 bases between them. Germline values: CDR1 SGDLS, CDR2 YYNGEE. The CDR3 spans 15 residues. The CDR3 loop is CASSVGGGGGNEAFF. CDR3 DNA sequence: TGTGCCAGCAGCGTAGGAGGCGGGGGGGGGAATGAAGCTTTCTTT.

This clonotype was found a few times. The V call is TRBV27, the J call TRBJ2-7; 8 bases match TRBD2. The CDR3 sequence is 16 residues long. Trimming cost V 0 bases and J 6 bases; bases outside gene matches: 10. The germline V gene has CDR1 MNHEY and CDR2 SMNVEV (reference sequence). The CDR3 loop reads CASSLSEGAGVSEQYF. The CDR3 region has the DNA TGTGCCAGCAGTTTATCCGAGGGAGCGGGAGTTAGCGAGCAGTACTTC.

This clonotype has only a few counts. The genes are TRBV13 and TRBJ2-3; D possibly corresponds to TRBD2 (6 bases). Germline V lookup: CDR1 PRHDT, CDR2 FYEKMQ (reference sequence). The germline V and J ends were trimmed by 2 bases and 7 bases, with 10 bases remaining between them. The CDR3 loop spans 13 amino acids. Here the CDR3 DNA reads TGTGCCAGCAGCTTACCCGGAGGGAATACGCAGTATTTT. Protein: CASSLPGGNTQYF.

The rearrangement uses TRBV7-2 and TRBJ1-6; D is unclear. CDR3 length: 16 amino acids. Germline loops: CDR1 SGHTA, CDR2 FQGNSA. Between the trimmed V and J ends, which lost 0 bases and 8 bases, there was a span of 14 bases. CDR3 region: CASSLAWSPGHSPLHF. The CDR3 coding sequence is TGTGCCAGCAGCTTAGCGTGGTCACCTGGTCATTCACCCCTCCACTTT.

A few counts support this clonotype. CDR3 amino acids: CSVDTGPGNIQYF. The DNA of the CDR3 is TGCAGCGTGGACACGGGACCTGGCAACATTCAGTACTTC. The rearrangement joins TRBV29-1 to TRBJ2-4; D assignment may be TRBD1 or TRBD2 (5 bases each). Trimming removed 6 bases at V and 7 bases at J, with 16 bases between. The CDR3 covers 13 residues. The germline V gene has CDR1 SQVTM and CDR2 ANQGSEA. The full variable domain, in which reference TRBV29-1 and TRBJ2-4 provide the parts outside the CDR3, is SAVISQKPSRDICQRGTSLTIQCQVDSQVTMMFWYRQQPGQSLTLIATANQGSEATYESGFVIDKFPISRPNLTFSTLTVSNMSPEDSSIYLCSVDTGPGNIQYFGAGTRLSVL.

This clonotype has at least ten counts. The chain combines TRBV7-8 with TRBJ1-6; D not resolved. The CDR3 runs to 16 residues. Germline loops: CDR1 SGHVS, CDR2 FQNEAQ. V lost 6 bases to trimming and J lost 7 bases, with 19 bases between them. The CDR3, as DNA: TGTGCCAGCAGGAAGCGAGGCTTACAGTTAAATTCACCCCTCCACTTT. Amino acids: CASRKRGLQLNSPLHF.

This clonotype was counted a few times. In DNA form, the CDR3 reads TGTGCCAGCAGCGCCCCTGACAGGGGCCGCTACGAGCAGTACTTC. Translation gives CASSAPDRGRYEQYF. This rearrangement joins TRBV7-9 to TRBJ2-7; 8 positions match TRBD1. Trimming took 5 bases from V and 3 from J; bases not matched to a gene: 9. Germline V gene sequence: CDR1 SEHNR, CDR2 FQNEAQ (reference sequence). CDR3 length: 15 amino acids.

This clonotype appeared a few times. The chain combines TRBV20-1 with TRBJ2-3; 7 bases match TRBD2. V lost 2 bases to trimming and J lost 1 base; unmatched junction nucleotides: 3. The CDR3 spans 14 residues. Germline V gene lookup returns CDR1 DFQATT and CDR2 SNEGSKA (reference sequence). The CDR3 here is CSARWLAGTDTQYF. The CDR3, as DNA: TGCAGTGCTAGATGGCTAGCGGGCACAGATACGCAGTATTTT.

This clonotype occurred a few times. The chain recombines TRBV29-1 with TRBJ1-2; perhaps TRBD1 as D (6 bases). The CDR3 has 13 residues. The germline V gene encodes CDR1 SQVTM and CDR2 ANQGSEA. Between the trimmed V and J ends, which lost 5 bases and 0 bases, there was a span of 10 bases. The CDR3 loop reads CSVLDSTNYGYTF. The CDR3, as DNA: TGCAGCGTTTTGGACAGTACTAACTATGGCTACACCTTC.

The CDR3 DNA sequence: TGTGCCAGCAGCTTAGTCGGGACTACCAATGAGCAGTTCTTC. It yields the protein CASSLVGTTNEQFF. The chain has TRBV7-9 and TRBJ2-1; TRBD2 aligns across 7 bases. V lost 1 base, J lost 6 bases, and 3 bases stayed unmatched. CDR1 and CDR2 (germline): SEHNR, FQNEAQ (reference sequence). The CDR3 sequence is 14 residues long.

This clonotype was detected many times. The rearrangement links TRBV21-1 to TRBJ1-5; TRBD1 is the table's D call and was not checked against the DNA. TRBV21-1 is deemed a pseudogene. CDR3 length equals 19 residues. The CDR3 DNA is TGTGCCAGCAGCAAAATCCCCCGGCTTTTGGAGTATAGCAATCAGCCCCAGCATTTT. Residues: CASSKIPRLLEYSNQPQHF.

This chain joins TRBV7-2 and TRBJ2-1; D is undetermined. This CDR3 is built from 13 residues. V gave up 1 base and J gave up 12 bases, with 13 bases separating them. Germline V CDR1 and CDR2: SGHTA, FQGNSA. The CDR3 region has the DNA TGTGCCAGCAGCTTAGAGGTAGTTTGGGTGCAGTTCTTC. This encodes CASSLEVVWVQFF.

V is TRBV20-1 and J is TRBJ2-6; 10 bases match TRBD1. Germline CDR1 DFQATT, CDR2 SNEGSKA (reference sequence). The J segment lost 0 bases and the V segment lost 1 base, leaving 9 bases of the junction unmatched. The CDR3 runs to 19 residues. CDR3 in amino acids: CSARGHWTGGSSGANVLTF. The CDR3, as DNA: TGCAGTGCTAGAGGGCATTGGACAGGGGGGTCCTCTGGGGCCAACGTCCTGACTTTC.

V gene TRBV6-6 combines with J gene TRBJ2-1, with D perhaps TRBD1 (5 bases). CDR1 and CDR2 (germline): MNHNY, SVGAGI (reference sequence). CDR3 length: 16 amino acids. V lost 2 bases and J lost 7, with 18 bases in between. As DNA, the CDR3 is TGTGCCAGCAGTTACCCGAGGACACCTGCAGGTAATGAGCAGTTCTTC. Residues: CASSYPRTPAGNEQFF.

This clonotype was observed a few times. The chain has TRBV21-1 and TRBJ2-3. TRBV21-1 is designated a pseudogene. The CDR3 is 14 residues long. In nucleotides, the CDR3 is TGTGCCAGCAGCAAAGTGGTGAGCACAGATACGCAGTATTTT. It translates to CASSKVVSTDTQYF.

V and J are TRBV30 and TRBJ2-7; tentatively, D is TRBD1 (5 bases). The CDR3 totals 13 residues. Germline assignment: CDR1 GTSNPN and CDR2 SVGIG (reference sequence). V lost 0 bases and J 4 bases, leaving 10 bases between the germline ends. As DNA, the CDR3 is TGTGCCTGGAGTGTAGGGGCAGGGTACGAGCAGTACGTC. Residues: CAWSVGAGYEQYV.